Sequencing of this T cell receptor beta chain was carried out in a study of cytotoxic CD8 clonotypes in ibrutinib-treated CLL. The study, taken as a whole, reports: Samples were collected at differing times from sustained-remission and progressing patients.

Clones were read by immunoSEQ multiplex PCR, and TCRdb kept only the in-frame ones, dropping some. The data show some 22,000 clones, around 73% seen once. With respect to this clone: Its antigen is not known.

The CDR3 consists of 12 residues. Germline-derived CDR1 and CDR2 are SGHRS and YFSETQ. The germline V and J ends were trimmed by 0 bases and 8 bases, with 8 bases remaining between them. The clonotype was recovered from a human donor with chronic lymphocytic leukemia. The rearrangement joins TRBV5-1 to TRBJ1-2, with D tentatively TRBD1 (5 bases). The source material was PBMCs, sampled before ibrutinib treatment. The CDR3 DNA reads TGCGCCAGCAGCTTGGAAGGGGAGGGCTACACCTTC. It codes for CASSLEGEGYTF.